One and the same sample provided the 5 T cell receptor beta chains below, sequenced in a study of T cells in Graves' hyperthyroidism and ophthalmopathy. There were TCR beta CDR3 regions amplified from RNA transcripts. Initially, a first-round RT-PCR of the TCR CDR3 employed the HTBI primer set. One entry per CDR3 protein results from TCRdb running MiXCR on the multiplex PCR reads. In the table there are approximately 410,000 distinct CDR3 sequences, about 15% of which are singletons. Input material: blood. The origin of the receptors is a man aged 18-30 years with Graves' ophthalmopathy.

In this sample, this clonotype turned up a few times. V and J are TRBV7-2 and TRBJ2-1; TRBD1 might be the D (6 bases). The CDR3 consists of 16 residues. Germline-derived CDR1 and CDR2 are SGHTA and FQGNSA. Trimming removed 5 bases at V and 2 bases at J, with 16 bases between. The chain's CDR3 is CASSPGVGHTYNEQFF. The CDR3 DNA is TGTGCCAGCAGCCCAGGGGTAGGCCATACCTACAATGAGCAGTTCTTC. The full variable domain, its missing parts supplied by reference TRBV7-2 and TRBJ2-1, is GAGVSQSPSNKVTEKGKDVELRCDPISGHTALYWYRQSLGQGLEFLIYFQGNSAPDKSGLPSDRFSAERTGGSVSTLTIQRTQQEDSAVYLCASSPGVGHTYNEQFFGPGTRLTVL.

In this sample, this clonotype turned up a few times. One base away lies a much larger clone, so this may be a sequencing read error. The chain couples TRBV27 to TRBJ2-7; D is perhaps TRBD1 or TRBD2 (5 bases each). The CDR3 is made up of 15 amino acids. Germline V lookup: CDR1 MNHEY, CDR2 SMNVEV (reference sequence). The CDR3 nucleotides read TGTGCCAACAGTCTCCGGGCCGAGGGGACCTACGAGCAGTACTTC. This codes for CANSLRAEGTYEQYF.

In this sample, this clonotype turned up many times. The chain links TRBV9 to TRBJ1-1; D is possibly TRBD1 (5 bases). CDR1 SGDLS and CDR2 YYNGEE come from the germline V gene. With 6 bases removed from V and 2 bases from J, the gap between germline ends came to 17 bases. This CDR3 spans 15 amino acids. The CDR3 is CASTPRAGGNTEAFF. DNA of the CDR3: TGTGCCAGCACACCCCGAGCCGGGGGAAACACTGAAGCTTTCTTT.

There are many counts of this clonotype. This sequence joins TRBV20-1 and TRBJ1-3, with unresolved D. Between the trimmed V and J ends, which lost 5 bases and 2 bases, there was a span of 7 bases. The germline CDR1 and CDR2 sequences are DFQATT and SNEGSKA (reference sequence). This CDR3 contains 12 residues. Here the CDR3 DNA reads TGCAGTGCTGAGCAGGCTGGAAACACCATATATTTT. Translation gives CSAEQAGNTIYF.

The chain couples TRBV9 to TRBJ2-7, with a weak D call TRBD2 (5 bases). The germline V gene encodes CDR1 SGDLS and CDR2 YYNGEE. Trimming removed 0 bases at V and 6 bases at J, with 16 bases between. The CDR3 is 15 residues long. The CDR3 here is CASSVANGLSSEQYF. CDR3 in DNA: TGTGCCAGCAGCGTAGCTAATGGACTCTCGAGCGAGCAGTACTTC.